The 3 T cell receptor beta chains below were found in one sample sequenced in a study of T-cell memory formation after mild COVID-19. Each CDR3 protein gets one entry after TCRdb re-called the 5' RACE reads with MiXCR. The sample consists of 85,000 to 130,000 distinct CDR3 sequences, about 15% of them appearing once. Sample: PBMCs or a T cell subset sorted from them (not recorded which). Receptor source: an adult woman who had mild COVID-19 (a few samples of this study predate the infection). Cell type and time point are not known.

The chain has TRBV12-3 or TRBV12-4 and TRBJ2-5; possible D gene TRBD1, 6 bases. This CDR3 is 16 amino acids long. The V end lost 6 bases, the J end lost 4 bases, and 21 bases lay between the germline ends. Written as DNA, the CDR3 is TGTGCCAGCAGACCCAGACAGGACGTTGGGCGAGAGACCCAGTACTTC. Amino acids: CASRPRQDVGRETQYF.

This clonotype was detected only a few times. The rearrangement uses TRBV27 and TRBJ2-1; 7 bases fit TRBD2. The CDR3 extends over 16 amino acids. The germline V gene has CDR1 MNHEY and CDR2 SMNVEV (reference sequence). J lost 4 bases, V lost 1 base, and 7 bases had no gene match. CDR3 loop: CASSLYASGIYNEQFF. For the CDR3, the DNA is TGTGCCAGCAGTTTATACGCTAGCGGAATATACAATGAGCAGTTCTTC.

The J gene is TRBJ2-3, the V gene TRBV2; D tentatively fits TRBD1 or TRBD2 (5 bases each). V was clipped by 5 bases and J by 2 bases, with 14 bases between them. This CDR3 is 15 amino acids long. CDR1 is SNHLY and CDR2 is FYNNEI in the germline V gene. The CDR3 here is CASSPSGPNTDTQYF. In DNA form, the CDR3 reads TGTGCCAGCAGTCCCTCGGGACCAAACACAGATACGCAGTATTTT.